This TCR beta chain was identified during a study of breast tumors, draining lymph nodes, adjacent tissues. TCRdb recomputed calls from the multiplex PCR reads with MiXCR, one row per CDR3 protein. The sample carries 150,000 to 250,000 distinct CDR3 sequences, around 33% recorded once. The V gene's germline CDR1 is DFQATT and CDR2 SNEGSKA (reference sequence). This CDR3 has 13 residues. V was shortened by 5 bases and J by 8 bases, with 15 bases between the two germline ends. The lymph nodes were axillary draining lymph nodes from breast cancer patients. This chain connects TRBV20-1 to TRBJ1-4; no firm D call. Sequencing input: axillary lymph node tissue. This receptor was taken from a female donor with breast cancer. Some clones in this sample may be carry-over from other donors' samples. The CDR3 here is CSALLAGGEKLFF. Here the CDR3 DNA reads TGCAGTGCTTTACTAGCGGGAGGGGAAAAACTGTTTTTT.